This T cell receptor beta chain was identified during a study of T and B cells in COVID-19 patients. Study outcomes and limitations: Sorted SARS-CoV-2-responsive or tetramer+ T cells and CD4+, regulatory and CD8+ subsets were not yet sequenced.

Remarks on this clonotype: Its antigen is not identified.

This CDR3 is 17 amino acids long. Trimming cost V 5 bases and J 4 bases; bases outside gene matches: 12. Germline CDR1 is SGHNT and CDR2 is YENEEA. BIOMED2 TRB-A/B primer pools were used in multiplex TRB PCR. MiXCR, run by TCRdb on the multiplex PCR reads, gives a single entry per CDR3 protein. The sample has 20,000 to 25,000 distinct CDR3 sequences; 30% to 35% are singletons. From blood, roughly 220-550 ng of genomic DNA served as TRB template. The chain carries TRBV11-3 and TRBJ2-7, with TRBD2 identical over 12 bases. This receptor was taken from a human donor who had recovered from COVID-19. The sample consisted of blood. The CDR3 loop reads CASSQITSGGNGYEQYF. The CDR3 DNA reads as TGTGCCAGCAGCCAAATTACTAGCGGGGGGAATGGATACGAGCAGTACTTC.